A single sample gave rise to the 4 T cell receptor beta chains below, sequenced in a study of shared clonotypes between healthy human individuals. Generated by immunoSEQ multiplex PCR, the TCRdb table keeps only in-frame clones and is missing some. Here the sample spans over a million clones, 70% to 80% being singletons. Sequenced: memory CD4+ T cells from PBMCs. Subset: CD45RA-negative fraction. The receptor source for this set is a man younger than 30 in good health. Some clones in this sample may be carry-over from other donors' samples.

V usage is TRBV11-2 and J usage is TRBJ2-2; 11 bases match TRBD2. The CDR3 has 16 amino acids. V was clipped by 3 bases and J by 4 bases; unmatched bases: 4. The V gene's germline CDR1 is SGHAT and CDR2 FQNNGV. The CDR3 sequence is CASSFLTSGITGELFF. The CDR3 nucleotides are TGTGCCAGCAGCTTCCTGACTAGCGGGATCACCGGGGAGCTGTTTTTT.

The chain recombines TRBV10-2 with TRBJ2-1; D unclear. V was cut by 3 bases and J by 6 bases, with 6 bases left in between. Germline loops: CDR1 WSHSY, CDR2 SAAADI. The CDR3 is 12 amino acids. CDR3: CASSDLLNEQFF. The DNA for the CDR3 is TGCGCCAGCAGTGATCTCCTCAATGAGCAGTTCTTC.

The count of this clone is one. The chain couples TRBV28 to TRBJ2-1; weak D call: TRBD1 (5 bases). There are 11 residues in the CDR3. Trimming removed 10 bases at V and 12 bases at J, with 16 bases between. Germline CDR1 and CDR2: MDHEN and SYDVKM. CDR3 region: CATSTTRGQFF. The CDR3, as DNA: TGTGCCACTTCGACGACAAGGGGGCAGTTCTTC.

The chain has TRBV28 and TRBJ1-2; 9 bases are a match to TRBD1. CDR1 MDHEN and CDR2 SYDVKM come from the germline V gene. The CDR3 runs 13 residues. Germline trimming cut 5 bases from V and 2 bases from J; bases unmatched to any gene: 0. The CDR3: CASSGQGNYGYTF. CDR3 DNA sequence: TGTGCCAGCAGTGGACAGGGGAACTATGGCTACACCTTC.